Listed here are 11 T cell receptor beta chains from one sample, sequenced in a study of beta chain features in type 1 diabetes. Study-wide results and caveats: TCRB CDR3 length was moderately but significantly reduced in all four CD4+ subsets of Type 1 diabetes patients.

Expressed TCRB transcripts were sequenced because the isolated RNA had all been reverse transcribed beforehand. The table came from immunoSEQ multiplex PCR; TCRdb's copy has only in-frame clones and leaves some out. The data contain hundreds of thousands of clones, over 10% of them singletons. Their antigens are not known. Sequenced input: naive CD4+ T cells from blood. The receptors were gathered from a woman younger than 30 with type 1 diabetes.

This clone was seen a few times. The V gene is TRBV7-8, the J gene TRBJ1-6; TRBD1 agrees at 7 bases. Looked up from germline, CDR1 is SGHVS and CDR2 is FQNEAQ. This CDR3 has 14 amino acids. V was clipped by 6 bases and J by 9 bases; unmatched bases: 8. DNA for the CDR3: TGTGCCAGCAGATTGACAGGGCGGCCTTCACCCCTCCACTTT. The encoded protein is CASRLTGRPSPLHF.

The chain couples TRBV4-3 to TRBJ2-7; 7 bases fit TRBD2. Germline V gene lookup returns CDR1 LGHNA and CDR2 YSLEER. Germline trimming cut 0 bases from V and 4 bases from J; bases unmatched to any gene: 6. This CDR3 has 15 amino acids. CDR3: CASSQDAGEGYEQYF. In DNA, the CDR3 is TGCGCCAGCAGCCAAGATGCGGGGGAGGGGTACGAGCAGTACTTC.

J is TRBJ1-1 and V is TRBV29-1, with D uncertain. This CDR3 comprises 12 residues. CDR1 SQVTM and CDR2 ANQGSEA come from the germline V gene. The V end was cut by 4 bases, the J end by 0 bases, with 6 bases between. The chain's CDR3 is CSVVYLNTEAFF. CDR3 nucleotide sequence: TGCAGCGTTGTATATCTGAACACTGAAGCTTTCTTT.

The V call is TRBV25-1, the J call TRBJ1-4; D is perhaps TRBD1 (6 bases). CDR3 length: 15 residues. The V end lost 8 bases, the J end lost 4 bases, and 17 bases lay between the germline ends. Per germline, CDR1 MGHDK and CDR2 SYGVNS. The CDR3 region is CASGEQGTLNEKLFF. DNA for the CDR3: TGTGCCAGCGGGGAACAGGGAACCCTTAATGAAAAACTGTTTTTT.

This clone has just a few counts. The rearrangement joins TRBV11-2 to TRBJ1-2; 8 bases are a match to TRBD1. In germline, CDR1 is SGHAT, CDR2 FQNNGV. CDR3 size: 15 residues. After removal of 0 bases from V and 4 bases from J, the junction contained 4 bases not matched to a gene. The CDR3 here is CASSLEGTGVYGYTF. In nucleotides, the CDR3 is TGTGCCAGCAGCTTAGAAGGGACAGGCGTCTATGGCTACACCTTC.

The chain links TRBV9 to TRBJ1-3, with D perhaps TRBD1 (6 bases). This CDR3 is built from 15 residues. Germline-derived CDR1 and CDR2 are SGDLS and YYNGEE. Trimming stripped 3 bases from V and 0 bases from J, with 10 bases between. The CDR3 is CASSETGSSGNTIYF. CDR3 bases: TGTGCCAGCAGCGAGACAGGATCCTCTGGAAACACCATATATTTT.

This clone was observed a handful of times. CDR3 nucleotides: TGTGCCAGCAGCTTAGAGGGGTTGGGTAGCGGGAGATTCCAAGAGACCCAGTACTTC. It yields the protein CASSLEGLGSGRFQETQYF. The genes are TRBV7-2 and TRBJ2-5, with TRBD2 matching over 9 bases. Germline values: CDR1 SGHTA, CDR2 FQGNSA. The junction had 13 bases not matched to a gene; V was cut back by 1 base and J by 1 base. CDR3 size: 19 residues. Based on the CDR3 plus reference TRBV7-2 and TRBJ2-5, the full variable domain is GAGVSQSPSNKVTEKGKDVELRCDPISGHTALYWYRQSLGQGLEFLIYFQGNSAPDKSGLPSDRFSAERTGGSVSTLTIQRTQQEDSAVYLCASSLEGLGSGRFQETQYFGPGTRLLVL.

The V and J genes are TRBV6-1 and TRBJ1-1; 7 positions match TRBD1. The J segment lost 7 bases and the V segment lost 0 bases, leaving 8 bases of the junction unmatched. Germline CDR1 is MNHNS and CDR2 is SASEGT. This CDR3 is 15 amino acids long. CDR3 loop: CASSEASGGNVEAFF. The CDR3 bases are TGTGCCAGCAGTGAAGCGTCAGGGGGGAACGTTGAAGCTTTCTTT.

The gene calls are TRBV11-2 and TRBJ2-2, with TRBD1 as a possible D gene (5 bases). Germline lookup yields CDR1 SGHAT and CDR2 FQNNGV. The ends were cut back, 2 bases at V and 2 bases at J, with 9 bases in the middle. The length of the CDR3 is 15 residues. The CDR3, as DNA: TGTGCCAGCAGCTTATTCGGACAAAACACCGGGGAGCTGTTTTTT. Amino acid sequence: CASSLFGQNTGELFF.

The chain couples TRBV5-1 to TRBJ2-1; possibly TRBD2 for D (6 bases). The ends were cut back, 1 base at V and 8 bases at J, with 13 bases in the middle. The CDR3 is 14 amino acids. Per germline, CDR1 SGHRS and CDR2 YFSETQ. The CDR3 DNA reads as TGCGCCAGCAGCTTGTCGTCTAGCGATTATGAGCAGTTCTTC. This encodes CASSLSSSDYEQFF.

This clone was counted a few times. The chain uses TRBV15 and TRBJ2-3, with D tentatively TRBD1 (5 bases). This CDR3 is built from 14 residues. Trimming shortened V by 1 base and J by 0 bases, and 5 bases separated the two germline ends. Germline V gene sequence: CDR1 LNHNV, CDR2 YYDKDF (reference sequence). The chain's CDR3 is CATSRAGSTDTQYF. CDR3 bases: TGTGCCACCAGCAGAGCAGGGAGCACAGATACGCAGTATTTT.